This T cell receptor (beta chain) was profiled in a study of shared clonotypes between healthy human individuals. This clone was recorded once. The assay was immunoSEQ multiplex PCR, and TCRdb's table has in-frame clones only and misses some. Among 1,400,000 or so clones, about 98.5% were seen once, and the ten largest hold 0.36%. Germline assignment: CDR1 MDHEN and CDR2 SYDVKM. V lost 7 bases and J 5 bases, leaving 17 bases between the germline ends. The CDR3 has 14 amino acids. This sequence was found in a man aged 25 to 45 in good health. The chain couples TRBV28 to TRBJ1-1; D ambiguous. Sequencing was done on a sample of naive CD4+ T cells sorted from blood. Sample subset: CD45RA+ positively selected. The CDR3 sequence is CASTPPGRGTEAFF. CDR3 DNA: TGTGCCAGCACCCCGCCGGGCCGAGGGACTGAAGCTTTCTTT.